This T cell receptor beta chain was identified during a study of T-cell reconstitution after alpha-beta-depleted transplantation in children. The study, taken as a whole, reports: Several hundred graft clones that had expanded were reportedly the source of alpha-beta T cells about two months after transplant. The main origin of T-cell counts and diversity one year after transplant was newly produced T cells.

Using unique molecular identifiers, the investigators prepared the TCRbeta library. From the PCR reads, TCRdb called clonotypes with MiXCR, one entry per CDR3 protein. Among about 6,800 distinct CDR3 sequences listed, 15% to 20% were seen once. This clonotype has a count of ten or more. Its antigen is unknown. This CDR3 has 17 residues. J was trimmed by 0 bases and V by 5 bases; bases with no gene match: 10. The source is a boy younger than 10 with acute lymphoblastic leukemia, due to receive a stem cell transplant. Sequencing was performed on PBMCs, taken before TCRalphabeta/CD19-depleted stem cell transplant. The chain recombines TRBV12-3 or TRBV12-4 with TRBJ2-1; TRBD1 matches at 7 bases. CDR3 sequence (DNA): TGTGCCAGCAGTACGACTGACAGGGCCATCTCCTACAATGAGCAGTTCTTC. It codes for CASSTTDRAISYNEQFF.